This TCR beta chain was found in a study of T cell responses to AZD1222 COVID-19 vaccine. This CDR3 spans 15 amino acids. The V gene lost 0 bases and the J gene lost 5 bases, with 14 bases spanning the gap. Germline lookup yields CDR1 MNHEY and CDR2 SVGAGI. This clone was observed once. Its antigen is unknown. The study, taken as a whole, reports: Donors skewed white British and female; clonal diversity was possibly underestimated. Variant regions that are unmutated are reportedly the target of nearly half of spike-specific TCRs.

TCRdb's copy holds only in-frame clones and misses some; the assay was immunoSEQ multiplex PCR. Among approximately 27,000 clones, roughly 89% were seen once, and the ten largest hold 1% to 1.5%. The sample in question was peripheral blood, obtained on day 0 of AZD1222 vaccination. The clonotype was recovered from an adult in good health. The chain uses TRBV6-5 and TRBJ2-7; maybe TRBD1 (6 bases). CDR3 residues: CASSYSPGVGNEQYF. CDR3 DNA: TGTGCCAGCAGTTACTCGCCAGGGGTGGGTAACGAGCAGTACTTC.